A single sample is the source of the 9 T cell receptor beta chains below, sequenced in a study of neurological immune-mediated disorders. In TCRdb, the 5' RACE reads were re-called with MiXCR into one record per CDR3 protein. The sample comprises tens of thousands of distinct CDR3 sequences, roughly 6.9% of which are singletons, and 5.7% rests with the top ten. Material for sequencing was CD4+ T cells from blood. These receptors all come from a man aged 50 to 60 in good health.

This clonotype was seen repeatedly, ten times or more. The CDR3: CASSSQGGMNPDTQYF. CDR3 DNA sequence: TGTGCCAGCAGCTCCCAAGGCGGTATGAATCCAGATACGCAGTATTTT. The chain employs TRBV7-2 and TRBJ2-3; D is uncertain. V lost 4 bases to trimming and J lost 4 bases, with 18 bases between them. The CDR3 extends over 16 amino acids. Germline V gene sequence: CDR1 SGHTA, CDR2 FQGNSA.

This clonotype was counted many times. V gene TRBV24-1 combines with J gene TRBJ2-1; 13 bases agree with TRBD2. CDR3 length equals 15 residues. The germline CDR1 and CDR2 sequences are KGHDR and SFDVKD. V shed 4 bases and J 10 bases; nucleotides not matched to a gene: 6. CDR3 in amino acids: CATSEQGLAGDEQFF. For the CDR3, the DNA is TGTGCCACCAGTGAACAAGGACTAGCGGGAGACGAGCAGTTCTTC.

This clonotype has a count of ten or more. The V gene is TRBV28, the J gene TRBJ2-6; 7 bases line up with TRBD2. Germline loops: CDR1 MDHEN, CDR2 SYDVKM. The CDR3 consists of 13 residues. The V and J ends lost 8 bases and 4 bases, in that order; junction bases with no gene match: 2. The CDR3 DNA follows: TGTGCCAGCCTGGGGGGGGGGGCCAACGTCCTGACTTTC. Its translation is CASLGGGANVLTF.

This clonotype has ten or more counts. The chain joins TRBV24-1 to TRBJ2-1; 13 bases line up with TRBD2. Losses at the gene ends were 5 bases for V and 7 bases for J; bases not matched to a gene: 7. This CDR3 region has 16 residues. CDR1 is KGHDR, CDR2 SFDVKD, per germline. This CDR3 reads CATSAPGLAGVNEQFF. CDR3 sequence (DNA): TGTGCCACCAGTGCCCCAGGACTAGCGGGAGTTAATGAGCAGTTCTTC.

This clonotype occurred many times. The chain combines TRBV20-1 with TRBJ2-1; unclear D gene. Germline CDR1 and CDR2: DFQATT and SNEGSKA (reference sequence). V lost 0 bases and J 2 bases, leaving 8 bases between the germline ends. CDR3 length: 14 residues. CDR3: CSARDAGAYNEQFF. The CDR3 bases are TGCAGTGCTAGAGATGCCGGCGCCTACAATGAGCAGTTCTTC.

This clonotype has ten or more counts. This chain uses TRBV20-1 with TRBJ2-7; tentatively, D is TRBD1 (5 bases). V lost 3 bases to trimming and J lost 1 base, with 13 bases between them. The CDR3 covers 14 residues. Germline V gene sequence: CDR1 DFQATT, CDR2 SNEGSKA (reference sequence). This CDR3 reads CSARGPVNSYEQYF. CDR3 DNA sequence: TGCAGTGCTAGGGGGCCTGTGAATTCCTACGAGCAGTACTTC.

This clonotype was detected many times. The chain is built from TRBV20-1 and TRBJ2-2; 11 bases agree with TRBD2. The CDR3 sequence is 15 residues long. CDR1 DFQATT and CDR2 SNEGSKA come from the germline V gene (reference sequence). The J segment lost 4 bases and the V segment lost 6 bases, leaving 7 bases of the junction unmatched. The CDR3 coding sequence is TGCAGTGCCAAGACTAGCGGGACTGGCACCGGGGAGCTGTTTTTT. It specifies CSAKTSGTGTGELFF.

This clonotype was recorded a few times. The rearrangement links TRBV6-5 to TRBJ2-3; D call uncertain. V was trimmed by 6 bases and J by 5 bases, leaving 24 bases between them. The CDR3 consists of 17 residues. Germline CDR1 is MNHEY and CDR2 is SVGAGI. In DNA form, the CDR3 reads TGTGCCAGCAGGGGGATGACGGTGCGCGGCAGGAAAGATACGCAGTATTTT. Translated, it gives CASRGMTVRGRKDTQYF.

The sample holds many counts of this clonotype. The V call is TRBV20-1, the J call TRBJ2-3; D is unclear. The CDR3 has 15 residues. Trimming removed 6 bases at V and 0 bases at J, with 16 bases between. Per the germline V gene, CDR1 is DFQATT and CDR2 is SNEGSKA (reference sequence). The CDR3 loop is CSAQSAVGSTDTQYF. The CDR3 DNA is TGCAGTGCCCAATCCGCGGTGGGGAGCACAGATACGCAGTATTTT.